This T cell receptor beta chain came from a study of control samples from healthy donors and cancer patients. Generated by immunoSEQ multiplex PCR, the TCRdb table keeps only in-frame clones and is missing some. Altogether some 140,000 clones are present, around 95% being singletons, with the ten largest covering around 6.1%. The germline CDR1 and CDR2 sequences are SGHRS and YFSETQ. Unmatched junction bases numbered 5, after V lost 0 bases and J lost 6 bases. This CDR3 has 15 residues. The chain couples TRBV5-1 to TRBJ2-7; 11 bases match TRBD2. The sequenced material came from blood. The clonotype was recovered from a man in his forties in good health. This CDR3 reads CASSLVPSGGREQYF. In DNA, the CDR3 is TGCGCCAGCAGCTTGGTCCCTAGCGGGGGGCGCGAGCAGTACTTC.